These 18 T cell receptor beta chains were all obtained from the same sample, sequenced in a study of OX40 agonist ivuxolimab in advanced cancers. Assay used: immunoSEQ multiplex PCR; TCRdb lists only in-frame clones, some missing. The table records around 75,000 clones, about 89% of them present only once. The specimen was CD4+ or CD8+ T cells sorted from blood, collected in a trial of the OX40 agonist ivuxolimab. The receptors were gathered from an adult with an advanced solid tumor such as melanoma, head and neck, liver or kidney cancer.

The chain carries TRBV6-6 and TRBJ2-3; TRBD2 matches 14 bases. The CDR3 totals 15 residues. V dropped 6 bases and J dropped 3; count of bases not matched to a gene: 2. Germline values: CDR1 MNHNY, CDR2 SVGAGI (reference sequence). CDR3 in amino acids: CASRRTSGRTDTQYF. CDR3 sequence (DNA): TGTGCCAGCAGACGGACTAGCGGGAGGACAGATACGCAGTATTTT.

The chain links TRBV6-1 to TRBJ2-6; D is ambiguous. Germline CDR1 and CDR2: MNHNS and SASEGT. V lost 3 bases, J lost 1 base, and 13 bases lay in between. The CDR3 runs to 17 residues. The CDR3 DNA reads as TGTGCCAGCAGTGATGGGGAAGGGCTATCTGGGGCCAACGTCCTGACTTTC. The encoded protein is CASSDGEGLSGANVLTF.

V gene TRBV5-1 combines with J gene TRBJ2-5; D is uncertain. This CDR3 comprises 13 residues. CDR1 and CDR2 (germline): SGHRS, YFSETQ. Trimming took off 1 base at V and 3 bases at J, with 7 bases between the two ends. As DNA, the CDR3 is TGCGCCAGCAGCTTGTCCCCAGAAGAGACCCAGTACTTC. Residues: CASSLSPEETQYF.

V gene TRBV18 combines with J gene TRBJ1-4; D is uncertain. The CDR3 has 15 residues. Germline values: CDR1 KGHSH, CDR2 LQKENI. V was trimmed by 0 bases and J by 7 bases, leaving 12 bases between them. The DNA of the CDR3 is TGTGCCAGCTCACCACCGTCGGCTGGAGGTGAAAAACTGTTTTTT. It translates to CASSPPSAGGEKLFF.

This rearrangement joins TRBV14 to TRBJ2-4, with D perhaps given as TRBD1 or TRBD2 (5 bases each). The CDR3 consists of 14 residues. V was shortened by 1 base and J by 6 bases, with 10 bases between the two germline ends. Germline V gene lookup returns CDR1 SGHDN and CDR2 FVKESK. In DNA form, the CDR3 reads TGTGCCAGCAGCCAAGCAGGGAGTCGAAACATTCAGTACTTC. Its translation: CASSQAGSRNIQYF.

This sequence joins TRBV19 and TRBJ2-1; perhaps TRBD2 as D (6 bases). Trimming took 6 bases from V and 5 from J, leaving 14 bases between them. Germline loops: CDR1 LNHDA, CDR2 SQIVND (reference sequence). This CDR3 is built from 14 residues. Written as DNA, the CDR3 is TGTGCCAGTAGCCGACTAGTATCTAACAATGAGCAGTTCTTC. Translating gives CASSRLVSNNEQFF.

This clone was seen more than once but under ten times. The rearrangement joins TRBV7-9 to TRBJ1-5; the D gene is possibly TRBD1 (5 bases). Germline V gene sequence: CDR1 SEHNR, CDR2 FQNEAQ (reference sequence). V lost 1 base to trimming and J lost 5 bases, with 6 bases between them. The CDR3 has 13 residues. The CDR3 loop reads CASSLGGDQPQHF. CDR3 sequence (DNA): TGTGCCAGCAGCTTAGGAGGGGATCAGCCCCAGCATTTT. The full variable domain, completed using reference TRBV7-9 and TRBJ1-5, is DTGVSQNPRHKITKRGQNVTFRCDPISEHNRLYWYRQTLGQGPEFLTYFQNEAQLEKSRLLSDRFSAERPKGSFSTLEIQRTEQGDSAMYLCASSLGGDQPQHFGDGTRLSIL.

This chain links TRBV18 with TRBJ2-1; D unclear. The ends were cut back, 3 bases at V and 3 bases at J, with 12 bases in the middle. CDR1 and CDR2 from the germline V gene are KGHSH and LQKENI. This CDR3 region has 15 residues. CDR3 loop: CASSPAAANYNEQFF. In nucleotides, the CDR3 is TGTGCCAGCTCACCGGCGGCAGCTAACTACAATGAGCAGTTCTTC.

The chain joins TRBV27 to TRBJ2-2; a weak D match, TRBD2 (6 bases). CDR1 and CDR2 (germline): MNHEY, SMNVEV (reference sequence). The CDR3 runs to 16 residues. V lost 5 bases, J lost 6 bases, and 19 bases lay in between. Here the CDR3 reads CASSRFIQSGAGELFF. For the CDR3, the DNA is TGTGCCAGCAGTCGATTTATCCAATCGGGGGCCGGGGAGCTGTTTTTT.

The gene calls are TRBV5-1 and TRBJ1-4; TRBD1 might be the D (6 bases). Germline lookup yields CDR1 SGHRS and CDR2 YFSETQ. The CDR3 is 14 amino acids. V was pared by 4 bases and J by 0 bases, with 7 bases between. The CDR3 coding sequence is TGCGCCAGCAGCCAGGGGCCAACTAATGAAAAACTGTTTTTT. Residues: CASSQGPTNEKLFF. Variable domain in full (rest from reference TRBV5-1 and TRBJ1-4): KAGVTQTPRYLIKTRGQQVTLSCSPISGHRSVSWYQQTPGQGLQFLFEYFSETQRNKGNFPGRFSGRQFSNSRSEMNVSTLELGDSALYLCASSQGPTNEKLFFGSGTQLSVL.

The rearrangement uses TRBV11-2 and TRBJ2-2; D ambiguous. The CDR3 has 15 residues. CDR1 and CDR2 (germline): SGHAT, FQNNGV. V shed 2 bases and J shed 4 bases, with 11 bases lying between them. The DNA for the CDR3 is TGTGCCAGCAGCTTACGGACCTCGAGCACCGGGGAGCTGTTTTTT. Translation: CASSLRTSSTGELFF. The full variable domain, in which reference TRBV11-2 and TRBJ2-2 provide the parts outside the CDR3, is EAGVAQSPRYKIIEKRQSVAFWCNPISGHATLYWYQQILGQGPKLLIQFQNNGVVDDSQLPKDRFSAERLKGVDSTLKIQPAKLEDSAVYLCASSLRTSSTGELFFGEGSRLTVL.

This sequence joins TRBV6-1 and TRBJ1-3; D perhaps matches TRBD1 (6 bases). V gave up 6 bases and J gave up 3 bases, with 15 bases separating them. The CDR3 has 15 amino acids. Germline-derived CDR1 and CDR2 are MNHNS and SASEGT. The CDR3 reads CASSLTGIGGNTIYF. As DNA, the CDR3 is TGTGCCAGCAGCCTAACAGGGATAGGTGGAAACACCATATATTTT.

The V gene is TRBV10-3, the J gene TRBJ2-7; perhaps TRBD2 as D (6 bases). Germline V CDR1 and CDR2: ENHRY, SYGVKD. V was pared by 4 bases and J by 3 bases, with 7 bases between. The CDR3 has 12 residues. The CDR3 loop is CAISGGGYEQYF. The CDR3 nucleotides are TGTGCCATCAGTGGGGGAGGCTACGAGCAGTACTTC.

This rearrangement joins TRBV5-1 to TRBJ2-3; D call uncertain. V lost 4 bases and J 8 bases, leaving 14 bases between the germline ends. The CDR3 loop spans 13 amino acids. Germline lookup yields CDR1 SGHRS and CDR2 YFSETQ. CDR3 in DNA: TGCGCCAGCAGCCTCCTGGGCCAAGGTACGCAGTATTTT. Translation: CASSLLGQGTQYF.

The gene calls are TRBV2 and TRBJ2-5; no clear D gene. This CDR3 contains 15 residues. The V end was cut by 2 bases, the J end by 4 bases, with 14 bases between. CDR1 is SNHLY and CDR2 is FYNNEI in the germline V gene. The CDR3 nucleotides read TGTGCCAGCAGTGAAACGGCTAACTGGGGAGAGACCCAGTACTTC. Its protein is CASSETANWGETQYF.

The V gene is TRBV2, the J gene TRBJ2-6; 8 nucleotides align to TRBD1. CDR1 is SNHLY, CDR2 FYNNEI, per germline. The ends lost 6 bases at V and 0 bases at J; junction bases unmatched: 7. The length of the CDR3 is 17 residues. The CDR3: CASRAGTGVSGANVLTF. For the CDR3, the DNA is TGTGCCAGCAGGGCGGGGACAGGCGTCTCTGGGGCCAACGTCCTGACTTTC.

V gene TRBV15 combines with J gene TRBJ2-3; 12 bases fit TRBD2. Germline CDR1 and CDR2: LNHNV and YYDKDF (reference sequence). Germline trimming cut 2 bases from V and 6 bases from J; bases unmatched to any gene: 3. This CDR3 region has 15 residues. CDR3 amino acids: CATSRRLAGADTQYF. In DNA form, the CDR3 reads TGTGCCACCAGCAGACGACTAGCGGGGGCCGATACGCAGTATTTT.

V and J are TRBV10-3 and TRBJ2-5, with 11 bases matching TRBD2. The V gene's germline CDR1 is ENHRY and CDR2 SYGVKD. With 1 base clipped from V and 5 bases from J, the junction kept 6 bases outside the gene matches. The CDR3 extends over 16 amino acids. The CDR3 coding sequence is TGTGCCATCAGTGAGTTTAGCGGGGGGGCCCAGGAGACCCAGTACTTC. Translating it yields CAISEFSGGAQETQYF.